The entry that follows covers one T cell receptor beta chain sequence. This sample stems from a study of blood T cell repertoires in COVID-19. Sequenced by immunoSEQ multiplex PCR; TCRdb stores in-frame clones only, minus some. The sample shows hundreds of thousands of clones, approximately 88% of them seen only once. Germline V gene sequence: CDR1 MDHEN, CDR2 SYDVKM. CDR3 length: 15 residues. J lost 6 bases, V lost 4 bases, and 9 bases had no gene match. The sequence was obtained from a woman aged 25 to 39 with COVID-19, enrolled during active disease. V and J are TRBV28 and TRBJ2-3, with 8 bases identical to TRBD2. The sample consisted of peripheral blood. CDR3 sequence reads: CASSSTGLVSDTQYF. CDR3 nucleotide sequence: TGTGCCAGCAGTTCAACGGGACTAGTATCGGATACGCAGTATTTT.